These T cell receptor beta chains were read from a single sample in a study of cytomegalovirus exposure and HLA in healthy donors. Clones were read by immunoSEQ multiplex PCR, and TCRdb kept only the in-frame ones, dropping some. Of about 230,000 clones listed, about 80% are singletons. The sample comprised PBMCs. These receptors were taken from a woman in her sixties in good health and CMV-seropositive. The CDR3 runs from the conserved cysteine through the conserved F or W.

V	J	length	CDR3
TRBV7-6	TRBJ1-4	16	CASSPYLGQGGEKLFF
TRBV28	TRBJ2-7	18	CASSLSYSGRILRREQYF
TRBV27	TRBJ2-7	15	CASSLTGTSAYEQYF
TRBV7-9	TRBJ2-3	13	CASSEGGADTQYF
TRBV30	TRBJ2-1	16	CAWGLDREFSGNEQFF
TRBV18	TRBJ2-3	14	CASSPGQGLDTQYF
TRBV12-5	TRBJ1-4	13	CASLRGPGEKLFF
TRBV6-5	TRBJ2-6	15	CASRPTGIRANVLTF
TRBV6-1	TRBJ2-7	11	CASSIRVEQYF
TRBV6-6	TRBJ1-2	14	CASSYLDGGYGYTF
TRBV6-6	TRBJ1-1	15	CASSTRQSMNTEAFF
TRBV4-3	TRBJ1-3	17	CASSQDGTGTPGNTIYF
TRBV28	TRBJ1-2	12	CASSTANYGYTF
TRBV2	TRBJ1-3	15	CASSVGAGGGNTIYF
TRBV19	TRBJ2-1	15	CASSPRTLTRNEQFF
TRBV5-4	TRBJ1-3	17	CASSFWQGAWVGNTIYF
TRBV28	TRBJ2-2	14	CASSVAGRTGELFF
TRBV19	TRBJ2-7	14	CASRGTGVSYEQYF
TRBV4-2	TRBJ2-7	15	CASSQDRGGSGEQYF
TRBV5-6	TRBJ1-5	16	CASSGTGQGRNQPQHF
TRBV5-6	TRBJ2-7	15	CASTPTGGRAYEQYF
TRBV29-1	TRBJ1-1	11	CSHSGNTEAFF
TRBV19	TRBJ2-7	15	CASSIGGSITYEQYF
TRBV30	TRBJ2-1	16	CAWTPSISGSYNEQFF
TRBV7-9	TRBJ2-1	14	CASSLSGSYNEQFF
TRBV5-1	TRBJ2-1	14	CASSPGLVANEQFF
TRBV2	TRBJ1-2	14	CASSPTGGHYGYTF
TRBV30	TRBJ1-2	13	CAWALGGPGGYTF
TRBV5-8	TRBJ2-5	14	CASSWDYQQETQYF
TRBV11-3	TRBJ2-7	14	CASSLTSGSFEQYF
TRBV28	TRBJ2-1	20	CASIASLIRKGETGDNEQFF
TRBV12-5	TRBJ1-1	19	CASGSAVARPPHMNTEAFF
TRBV5-1	TRBJ2-2	14	CASSLIINTGELFF
TRBV27	TRBJ2-7	14	CASSDRDRHYEQYF
TRBV28	TRBJ1-5	13	CASSLEGRQPQHF
TRBV10-3	TRBJ1-1	13	CAIRTGTVAEAFF
TRBV11-2	TRBJ1-1	14	CASRGTGVNTEAFF
TRBV11-2	TRBJ2-7	13	CASSDRVLYEQYF
TRBV6-5	TRBJ2-2	13	CASSYDRSGELFF
TRBV28	TRBJ1-5	17	CASSFPGQGISNQPQHF
TRBV19	TRBJ1-1	14	CASSIGTFLTEAFF
TRBV30	TRBJ2-3	14	CAWGPGGFTDTQYF
TRBV30	TRBJ1-1	13	CAWRGDLNTEAFF
TRBV6-1	TRBJ1-2	12	CASRTANYGYTF
TRBV6-1	TRBJ1-4	15	CASSEVGRGDEKLFF
TRBV2	TRBJ2-3	15	CASRKVSGQGDTQYF
TRBV11-3	TRBJ1-6	14	CASSLGQNNSPLHF
TRBV2	TRBJ2-1	15	CASSEQGASYNEQFF
TRBV6-1	TRBJ1-1	15	CASSNRGGVNTEAFF
TRBV4-2	TRBJ2-3	19	CASSQDVLAGGLGTDTQYF
TRBV21-1	TRBJ2-3	16	CASSPSTGVSTDTQYF